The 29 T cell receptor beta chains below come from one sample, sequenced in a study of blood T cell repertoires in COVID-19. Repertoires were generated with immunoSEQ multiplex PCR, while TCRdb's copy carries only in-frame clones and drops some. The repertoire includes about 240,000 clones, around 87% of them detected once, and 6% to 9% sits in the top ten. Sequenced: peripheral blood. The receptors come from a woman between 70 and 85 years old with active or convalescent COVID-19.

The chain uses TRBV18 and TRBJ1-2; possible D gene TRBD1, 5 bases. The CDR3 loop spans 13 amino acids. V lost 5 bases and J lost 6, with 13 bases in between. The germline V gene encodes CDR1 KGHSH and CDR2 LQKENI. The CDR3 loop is CASSSGGANGYTF. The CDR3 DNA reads TGTGCCAGCTCATCAGGCGGGGCTAATGGCTACACCTTC.

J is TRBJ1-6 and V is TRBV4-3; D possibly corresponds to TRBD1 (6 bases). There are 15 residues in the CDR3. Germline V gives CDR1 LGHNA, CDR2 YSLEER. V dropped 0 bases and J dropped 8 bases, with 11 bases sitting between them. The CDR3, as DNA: TGCGCCAGCAGCCAAGATCGGACAGTTTATTCACCCCTCCACTTT. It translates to CASSQDRTVYSPLHF.

This CDR3 is CASSPTGVNTEAFF. The CDR3 DNA is TGTGCCAGCAGCCCGACAGGGGTGAACACTGAAGCTTTCTTT. The chain recombines TRBV3-1 (or the pseudogene TRBV3-2) with TRBJ1-1; TRBD1 agrees at 8 bases. The CDR3 is 14 amino acids. The germline gives CDR1 LGHDT, CDR2 YNNKEL (reference sequence). The junction had 1 base not matched to a gene; V was cut back by 4 bases and J by 0 bases.

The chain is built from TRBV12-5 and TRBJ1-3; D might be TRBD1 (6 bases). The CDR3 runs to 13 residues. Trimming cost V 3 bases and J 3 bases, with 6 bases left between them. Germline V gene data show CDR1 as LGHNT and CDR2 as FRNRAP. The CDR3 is CASGLGGGNTIYF. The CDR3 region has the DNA TGTGCTAGTGGTTTAGGGGGTGGAAACACCATATATTTT. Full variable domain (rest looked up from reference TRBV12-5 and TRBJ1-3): DARVTQTPRHKVTEMGQEVTMRCQPILGHNTVFWYRQTMMQGLELLAYFRNRAPLDDSGMPKDRFSAEMPDATLATLKIQPSEPRDSAVYFCASGLGGGNTIYFGEGSWLTVV.

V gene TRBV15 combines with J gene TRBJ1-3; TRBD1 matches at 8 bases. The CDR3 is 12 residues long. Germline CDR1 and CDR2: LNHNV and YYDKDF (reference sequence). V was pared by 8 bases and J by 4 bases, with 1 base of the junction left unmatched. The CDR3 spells CATGTGGNTIYF. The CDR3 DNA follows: TGTGCCACCGGGACAGGCGGAAACACCATATATTTT.

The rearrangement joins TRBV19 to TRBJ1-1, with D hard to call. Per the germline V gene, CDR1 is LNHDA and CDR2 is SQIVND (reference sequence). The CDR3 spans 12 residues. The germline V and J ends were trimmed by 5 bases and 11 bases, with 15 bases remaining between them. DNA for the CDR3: TGTGCCAGTAGTCTCACTCACGGGTGGGCTTTCTTT. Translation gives CASSLTHGWAFF.

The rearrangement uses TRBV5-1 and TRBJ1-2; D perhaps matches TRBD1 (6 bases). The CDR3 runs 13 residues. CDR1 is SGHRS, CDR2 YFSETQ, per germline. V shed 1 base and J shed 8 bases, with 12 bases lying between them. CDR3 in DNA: TGCGCCAGCAGCTTGTACCCAGGGGAAGGCTACACCTTC. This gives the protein CASSLYPGEGYTF.

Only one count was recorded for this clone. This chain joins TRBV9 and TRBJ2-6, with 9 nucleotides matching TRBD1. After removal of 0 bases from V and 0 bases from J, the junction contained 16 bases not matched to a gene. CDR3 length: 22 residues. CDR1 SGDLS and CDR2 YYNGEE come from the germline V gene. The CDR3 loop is CASSVEGSAMTGGNSGANVLTF. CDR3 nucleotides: TGTGCCAGCAGCGTAGAGGGTTCAGCTATGACAGGGGGGAACTCTGGGGCCAACGTCCTGACTTTC.

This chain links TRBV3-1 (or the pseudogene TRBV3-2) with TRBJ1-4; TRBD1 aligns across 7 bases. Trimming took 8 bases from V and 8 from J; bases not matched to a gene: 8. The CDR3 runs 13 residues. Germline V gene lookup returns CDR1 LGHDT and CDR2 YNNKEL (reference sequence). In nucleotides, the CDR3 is TGTGCCAGCTCGGAGACAGGGAACGAAAAACTGTTTTTT. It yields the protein CASSETGNEKLFF.

The CDR3 DNA follows: TGTGCCAGCAGCTCGGGCGGGACAGGGGGTAATGAAAAACTGTTTTTT. This codes for CASSSGGTGGNEKLFF. The chain employs TRBV7-9 and TRBJ1-4, with TRBD1 identical over 11 bases. Per germline, CDR1 SEHNR and CDR2 FQNEAQ (reference sequence). This CDR3 has 16 residues. The trim removed 4 bases at V and 4 bases at J, leaving 5 bases unmatched.

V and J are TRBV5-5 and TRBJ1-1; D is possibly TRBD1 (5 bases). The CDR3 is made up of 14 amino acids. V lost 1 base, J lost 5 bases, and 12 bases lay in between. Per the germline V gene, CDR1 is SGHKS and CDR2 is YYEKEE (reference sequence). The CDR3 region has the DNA TGTGCCAGCAGCTTGTTTCAGGGAGGGACTGAAGCTTTCTTT. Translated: CASSLFQGGTEAFF.

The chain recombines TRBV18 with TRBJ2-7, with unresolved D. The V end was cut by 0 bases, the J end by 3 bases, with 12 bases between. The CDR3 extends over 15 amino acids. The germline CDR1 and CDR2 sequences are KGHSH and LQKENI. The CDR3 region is CASSPPYAGYYEQYF. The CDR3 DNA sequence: TGTGCCAGCTCACCACCGTATGCAGGTTACTACGAGCAGTACTTC.

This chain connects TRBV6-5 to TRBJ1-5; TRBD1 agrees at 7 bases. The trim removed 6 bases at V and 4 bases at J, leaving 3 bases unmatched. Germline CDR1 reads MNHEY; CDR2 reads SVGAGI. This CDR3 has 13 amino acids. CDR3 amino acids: CASSRDRNQPQHF. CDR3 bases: TGTGCCAGCAGCCGGGACAGAAATCAGCCCCAGCATTTT.

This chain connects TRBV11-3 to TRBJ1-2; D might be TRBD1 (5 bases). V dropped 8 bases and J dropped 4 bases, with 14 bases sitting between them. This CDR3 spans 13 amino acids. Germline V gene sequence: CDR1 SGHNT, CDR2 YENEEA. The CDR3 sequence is CASGGGGGYGYTF. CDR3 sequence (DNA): TGTGCCAGCGGAGGTGGGGGGGGCTATGGCTACACCTTC.

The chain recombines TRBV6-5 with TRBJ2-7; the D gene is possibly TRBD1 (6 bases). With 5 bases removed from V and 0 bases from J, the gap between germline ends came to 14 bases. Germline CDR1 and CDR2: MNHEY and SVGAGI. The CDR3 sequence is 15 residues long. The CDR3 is CASSKTGLSSYEQYF. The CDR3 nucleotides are TGTGCCAGCAGTAAGACAGGCCTGAGCTCCTACGAGCAGTACTTC.

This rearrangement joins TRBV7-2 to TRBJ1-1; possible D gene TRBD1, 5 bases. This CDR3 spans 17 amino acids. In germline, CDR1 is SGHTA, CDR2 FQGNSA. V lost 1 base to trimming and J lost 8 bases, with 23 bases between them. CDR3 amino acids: CASSLGAGRDSLGEAFF. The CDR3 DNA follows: TGTGCCAGCAGCTTAGGGGCGGGGCGAGATAGTCTTGGCGAAGCTTTCTTT. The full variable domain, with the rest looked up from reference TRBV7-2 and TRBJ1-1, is GAGVSQSPSNKVTEKGKDVELRCDPISGHTALYWYRQSLGQGLEFLIYFQGNSAPDKSGLPSDRFSAERTGGSVSTLTIQRTQQEDSAVYLCASSLGAGRDSLGEAFFGQGTRLTVV.

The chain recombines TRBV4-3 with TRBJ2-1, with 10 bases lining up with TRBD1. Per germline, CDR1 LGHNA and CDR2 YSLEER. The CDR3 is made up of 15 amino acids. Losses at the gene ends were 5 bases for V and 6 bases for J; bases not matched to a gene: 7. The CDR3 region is CASSARDRGINEQFF. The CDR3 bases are TGCGCCAGCAGCGCCCGGGACAGGGGTATCAATGAGCAGTTCTTC.

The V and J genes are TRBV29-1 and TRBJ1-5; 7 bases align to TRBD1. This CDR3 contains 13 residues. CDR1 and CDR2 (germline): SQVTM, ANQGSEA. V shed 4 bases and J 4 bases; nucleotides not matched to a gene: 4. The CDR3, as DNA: TGCAGCGTTGTTCAGGGGGTGAATCAGCCCCAGCATTTT. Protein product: CSVVQGVNQPQHF.

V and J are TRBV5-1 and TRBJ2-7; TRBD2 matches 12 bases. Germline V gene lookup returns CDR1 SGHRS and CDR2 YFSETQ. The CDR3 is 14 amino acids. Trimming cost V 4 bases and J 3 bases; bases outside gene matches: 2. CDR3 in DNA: TGCGCCAGCAGCCGGACTAGCGGGGTCTACGAGCAGTACTTC. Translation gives CASSRTSGVYEQYF.

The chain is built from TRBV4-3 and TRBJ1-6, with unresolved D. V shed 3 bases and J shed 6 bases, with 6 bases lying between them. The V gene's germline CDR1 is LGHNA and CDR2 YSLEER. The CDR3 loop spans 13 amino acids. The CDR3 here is CASSQRVNSPLHF. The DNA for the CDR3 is TGCGCCAGCAGCCAGCGTGTTAATTCACCCCTCCACTTT.

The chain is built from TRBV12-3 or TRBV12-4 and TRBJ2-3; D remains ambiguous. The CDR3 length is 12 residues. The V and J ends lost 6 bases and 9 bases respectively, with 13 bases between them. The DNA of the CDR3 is TGTGCCAGCAGCCTTCGATTAGTCACGCAGTATTTT. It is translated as CASSLRLVTQYF.

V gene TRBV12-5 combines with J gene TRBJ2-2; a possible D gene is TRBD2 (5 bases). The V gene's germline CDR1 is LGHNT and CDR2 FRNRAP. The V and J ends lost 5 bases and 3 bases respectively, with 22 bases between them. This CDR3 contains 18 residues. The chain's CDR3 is CASGPVAKTEFDTGELFF. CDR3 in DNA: TGTGCTAGTGGTCCCGTAGCGAAGACGGAGTTCGACACCGGGGAGCTGTTTTTT.

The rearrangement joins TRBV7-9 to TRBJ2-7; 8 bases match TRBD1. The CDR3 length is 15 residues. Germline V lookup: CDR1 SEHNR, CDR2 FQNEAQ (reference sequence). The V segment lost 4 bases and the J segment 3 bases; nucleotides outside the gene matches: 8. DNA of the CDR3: TGTGCCAGCAGCTATTTCCGGGACAGGAACTACGAGCAGTACTTC. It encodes CASSYFRDRNYEQYF.

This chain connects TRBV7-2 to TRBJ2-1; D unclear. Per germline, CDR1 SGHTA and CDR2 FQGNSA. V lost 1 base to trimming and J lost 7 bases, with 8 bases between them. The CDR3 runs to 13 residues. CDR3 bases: TGTGCCAGCAGCTTAGAAAGAGCTAATGAGCAGTTCTTC. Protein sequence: CASSLERANEQFF.

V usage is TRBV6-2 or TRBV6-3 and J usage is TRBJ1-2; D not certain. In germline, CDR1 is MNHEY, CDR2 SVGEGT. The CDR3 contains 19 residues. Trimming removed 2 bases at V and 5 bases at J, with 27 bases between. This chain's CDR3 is CASSYTGRSLGKNPYGYTF. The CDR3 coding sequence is TGTGCCAGCAGTTACACGGGCCGGTCACTAGGGAAAAACCCTTATGGCTACACCTTC.

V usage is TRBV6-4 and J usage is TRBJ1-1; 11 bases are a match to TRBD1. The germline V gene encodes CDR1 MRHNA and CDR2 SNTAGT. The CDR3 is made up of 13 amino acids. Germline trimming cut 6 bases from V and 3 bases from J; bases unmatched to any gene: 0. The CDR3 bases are TGTGCCAGCAGGGGACAGGGGGACACTGAAGCTTTCTTT. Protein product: CASRGQGDTEAFF.

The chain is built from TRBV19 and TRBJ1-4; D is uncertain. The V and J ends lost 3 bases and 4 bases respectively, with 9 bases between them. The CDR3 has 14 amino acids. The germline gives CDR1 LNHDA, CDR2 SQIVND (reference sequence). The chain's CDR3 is CASSISGSNEKLFF. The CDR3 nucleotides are TGTGCCAGTAGTATTAGTGGGAGTAATGAAAAACTGTTTTTT.

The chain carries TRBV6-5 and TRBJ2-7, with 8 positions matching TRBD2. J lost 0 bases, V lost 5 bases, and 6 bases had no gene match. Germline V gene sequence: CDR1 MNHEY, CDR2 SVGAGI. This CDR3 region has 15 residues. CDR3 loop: CASSLGRGGSYEQYF. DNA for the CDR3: TGTGCCAGCAGTCTGGGACGGGGGGGCTCCTACGAGCAGTACTTC.

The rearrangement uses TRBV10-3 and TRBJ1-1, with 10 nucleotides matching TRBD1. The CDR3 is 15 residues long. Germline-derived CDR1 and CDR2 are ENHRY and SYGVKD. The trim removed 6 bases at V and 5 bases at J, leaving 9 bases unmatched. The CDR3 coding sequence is TGTGCCATCAGACCGACAGGGGGCTTTGGGACTGAAGCTTTCTTT. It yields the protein CAIRPTGGFGTEAFF.